A single T cell receptor beta chain is shown here with its context. The antigen it binds to is not known. Base quality data are lacking; no much larger clone is found one base away. The CDR3 runs 15 residues from the cysteine to the phenylalanine. Of the read, only the CDR3 DNA is kept; its 45 bases are in frame from base 1. V ends up 1 base short and J 8 bases short, with an unmatched junction base count of 10. Sequences MDHEN (CDR1) and SYDVKM (CDR2) are obtained from the germline V gene. This sample was included in a study of lymphopenia after photon versus proton radiotherapy (dated by TCRdb to between 2017 and 2020). For context, the study as a whole: Photon and proton radiation therapy were compared by the study for their immunological effects in patients with gastrointestinal tumors who developed high-grade lymphopenia. The cohort included approximately 22 patients with gastrointestinal tumors who developed lymphopenia after receiving either photon or proton therapy. The goal of the study was to describe how the two radiation modalities differ in their effects on the immune system. Study-wide findings and limitations: The survival association was examined only in patients who died, and the authors described better survival with proton therapy as a possibility, not as a demonstrated result. Across the cohort, among patients who died, a greater drop in TCR diversity after the nadir was inversely correlated with overall survival time. Once the lymphocyte count had reached its nadir, the repertoires of photon-treated patients showed oligoclonal expansion, particularly of CD8+ Temra cells, and this expansion drove the decline in diversity. During treatment, patients who received photon therapy lost naive T cells and TCR diversity and gained effector/memory populations, whereas patients who received proton therapy remained relatively stable.

Library method: the immunoSEQ multiplex PCR assay. Deep sequencing of rearranged TCR beta loci, alongside multiparametric flow cytometry, was used to profile T cell repertoires. TCRdb's version of the immuneACCESS table is confined to in-frame rearrangements and falls short of the full clone set. An unresolved V gene accounts for under half of the shortfall where checked; the remainder is of unknown origin. The sample includes tens of thousands of clones, with approximately 80% observed a single time. The ten most abundant clones make up roughly 14% of the sample. Here the chain combines TRBV28 and TRBJ1-2, with 7 junctional bases fitting TRBD1. Sequenced material: peripheral blood, taken from a patient treated with proton-based radiotherapy. The sequence was obtained from a woman in her seventies with pancreatic cancer. The CDR3 in this case is CASSLSFDRAGGYTF. At the DNA level, the sequence is TGTGCCAGCAGTTTATCCTTCGACAGGGCGGGCGGCTACACCTTC.